A selection of T cell receptor beta chains follows, all from one sample in a study of T cell responses to AZD1222 COVID-19 vaccine. Produced via immunoSEQ multiplex PCR; TCRdb's table is partial and in-frame only. The sample lists approximately 180,000 clones, around 93% seen once, with around 0.98% in the top ten. Sequenced here: peripheral blood, sampled 28 days after the second dose of the MenACWY control vaccine. The origin of the receptors is an adult who received the MenACWY meningococcal vaccine as a control. CDR3s include the opening cysteine and the closing phenylalanine or tryptophan. Fields, in order: D gene, V gene, clone size, CDR3 length, J gene, CDR3 DNA, CDR3 protein. D genes are given only for firm matches. Clone size is stated in some rows and not others, as once, few, many or a class when expanded.

NA	TRBV11-3	NA	15	TRBJ2-5	TGTGCCAGCAGCTTAGTTGGAGGCCTCCAAGAGACCCAGTACTTC	CASSLVGGLQETQYF
NA	TRBV3-1/TRBV3-2	NA	15	TRBJ2-2	TGTGCCAGCAGCCAAGAAACTCTACAGCTTGGGGGGCTGTTTTTT	CASSQETLQLGGLFF
NA	TRBV5-4	NA	13	TRBJ1-2	TGTGCCAGCAGCTTGCAGGGAGGGGATGGCTACACCTTC	CASSLQGGDGYTF
TRBD1	TRBV12-3/TRBV12-4	NA	13	TRBJ2-7	TGTGCCAGCAGACTAGGACAGGGCTACGAGCAGTACTTC	CASRLGQGYEQYF
TRBD2	TRBV19	NA	18	TRBJ2-3	TGTGCCAGTAGCTCCCGACTAGCGGGGGGCGCTAGCACAGATACGCAGTATTTT	CASSSRLAGGASTDTQYF
NA	TRBV21-1	NA	14	TRBJ1-6	TGTGCCAGCAGCAAATCGGTGGTCAGGTCACCCCTCCACTTT	CASSKSVVRSPLHF
NA	TRBV18	NA	15	TRBJ2-2	TGTGCCAGCTCACTAGGGGCCGGAAAAACCGGGGAGCTGTTTTTT	CASSLGAGKTGELFF
NA	TRBV5-1	NA	14	TRBJ1-1	TGCGCCAGCAGCTTGGTCCCCGATAACACTGAAGCTTTCTTT	CASSLVPDNTEAFF
NA	TRBV6-2/TRBV6-3	NA	15	TRBJ2-1	TGTGCCAGCAGTTACTCCACCCGCGGGGAATCTGAGCAGTTCTTC	CASSYSTRGESEQFF
NA	TRBV7-9	NA	13	TRBJ1-2	TGTGCCAGCAGCCATGGGACGGACTATGGCTACACCTTC	CASSHGTDYGYTF
TRBD1	TRBV28	once	14	TRBJ1-2	TGTGCCAGCAGCTGGGGGACAGCGGAGGGTGGCTACACCTTC	CASSWGTAEGGYTF
NA	TRBV7-2	NA	15	TRBJ2-7	TGTGCCAGCAGCTTAGGGGCGTCCTTCTCCTACGAGCAGTACTTC	CASSLGASFSYEQYF
TRBD1	TRBV6-1	NA	14	TRBJ2-7	TGTGCCAGCAGTCGGCCGACAGGGGAGGTCGAGCAGTACTTC	CASSRPTGEVEQYF
TRBD1	TRBV29-1	NA	13	TRBJ1-2	TGCAGCGTTACCTCCGGGACAGGGTATGGCTACACCTTC	CSVTSGTGYGYTF
NA	TRBV28	NA	15	TRBJ1-5	TGTGCCAGCAGTTCCCTGGCCCCTTCCCGGGTGGCCCAGCATTTT	CASSSLAPSRVAQHF
NA	TRBV30	few	13	TRBJ1-5	TGTGCCTGGAGTCGGCATGGGTTCCGGCCCCAGCATTTT	CAWSRHGFRPQHF
NA	TRBV28	NA	13	TRBJ1-1	TGTGCCAGCAGTTTAAATCCGTTAACTGAAGCTTTCTTT	CASSLNPLTEAFF
NA	TRBV4-3	NA	16	TRBJ2-6	TGCGCCAGCAGCCAAGAGGAGGGGGCTGGGGCCAACGTCCTGACTTTC	CASSQEEGAGANVLTF
NA	TRBV30	NA	13	TRBJ1-5	TGTGCCTGGGGACAAGACAGCAATCAGCCCCAGCATTTT	CAWGQDSNQPQHF
NA	TRBV5-1	NA	15	TRBJ1-3	TGCGCCAGCAGCGGAGACGGGGGACGTGGAAACACCATATATTTT	CASSGDGGRGNTIYF
TRBD1	TRBV5-5	NA	15	TRBJ1-1	TGTGCCAGCAGCTTGACCGGGACAGCGAACACTGAAGCTTTCTTT	CASSLTGTANTEAFF
NA	TRBV11-2	NA	13	TRBJ2-2	TGTGCCAGCAGCTTACGACAGCCCGGGGAGCTGTTTTTT	CASSLRQPGELFF
NA	TRBV19	NA	16	TRBJ2-7	TGTGCCAGTAGTATTCCCCCTCCGGAGGGGATCCACGAGCAGTACTTC	CASSIPPPEGIHEQYF
NA	TRBV18	NA	14	TRBJ1-1	TGTGCCAGCTCACCAACGAGGGGGGACACTGAAGCTTTCTTT	CASSPTRGDTEAFF
NA	TRBV7-2	NA	16	TRBJ1-3	TGTGCCAGCAGCTTAGGTTCGGTGGTCTCTGGAAACACCATATATTTT	CASSLGSVVSGNTIYF
NA	TRBV20-1	NA	10	TRBJ1-2	TGCAGTGCTCGCCTCTATGGCTACACCTTC	CSARLYGYTF
NA	TRBV18	NA	14	TRBJ1-1	TGTGCCAGCTCACCTTGGGTAACGAGGACTGAAGCTTTCTTT	CASSPWVTRTEAFF
NA	TRBV11-3	NA	14	TRBJ2-2	TGTGCCAGCAGCCTCGACAGTTACACCGGGGAGCTGTTTTTT	CASSLDSYTGELFF
NA	TRBV12-3/TRBV12-4	NA	12	TRBJ1-2	TGTGCCAGCGCCACAGGGATCTATGGCTACACCTTC	CASATGIYGYTF
NA	TRBV6-6	NA	15	TRBJ2-3	TGTGCCAGCAGTTACTCGAATTCTCCCAAAGTTCCGCAGTATTTT	CASSYSNSPKVPQYF
NA	TRBV12-3/TRBV12-4	NA	12	TRBJ1-5	TGTGCCAGCAGTTTGGGGACCCAGCCCCAGCATTTT	CASSLGTQPQHF
TRBD1	TRBV5-8	NA	16	TRBJ2-5	TGTGCCAGCAGTAGACAGGGGAACCGGGGCCAAGAGACCCAGTACTTC	CASSRQGNRGQETQYF
NA	TRBV3-1/TRBV3-2	NA	14	TRBJ2-3	TGTGCCAGCAGCCTGGGACCTGGCACAGATACGCAGTATTTT	CASSLGPGTDTQYF
NA	TRBV15	NA	13	TRBJ1-5	TGTGCCACCAGCAGAGATCTCGGGCAGCCCCAGCATTTT	CATSRDLGQPQHF
NA	TRBV6-1	NA	17	TRBJ1-6	TGTGCCAGCAGTGAAGTTATCCCGAGCTCCTATAATTCACCCCTCCACTTT	CASSEVIPSSYNSPLHF
TRBD1	TRBV29-1	NA	14	TRBJ1-5	TGCAGCGTGGCCCTTGGGACAGGCAATCAGCCCCAGCATTTT	CSVALGTGNQPQHF
NA	TRBV4-1	NA	15	TRBJ2-5	TGCGCCAGCAGCCATCCTGCATGGGGGATAGAGACCCAGTACTTC	CASSHPAWGIETQYF
NA	TRBV19	NA	16	TRBJ1-5	TGTGCCAGTAGTATTTCCGGGACCAGAGGCAATCAGCCCCAGCATTTT	CASSISGTRGNQPQHF
TRBD1	TRBV4-1	NA	13	TRBJ1-2	TGCGCCAGCAGCCCCCGGACAGGGGAAGGCTACACCTTC	CASSPRTGEGYTF
TRBD2	TRBV6-5	NA	14	TRBJ2-3	TGTGCCAGCAGCCGGGGGGGCTCGAAAGATACGCAGTATTTT	CASSRGGSKDTQYF
TRBD2	TRBV9	NA	15	TRBJ2-1	TGTGCCAGCAGCACAATAGCGGGGGGGCTCCATGAGCAGTTCTTC	CASSTIAGGLHEQFF
NA	TRBV3-1/TRBV3-2	NA	14	TRBJ1-1	TGTGCCAGCAGCCAACCACAGGGGAACACTGAAGCTTTCTTT	CASSQPQGNTEAFF
NA	TRBV7-9	NA	14	TRBJ1-3	TGTGCCAGCAGCTTAGAAGGGTCTGGAAACACCATATATTTT	CASSLEGSGNTIYF
NA	TRBV27	few	13	TRBJ1-6	TGTGCCAGCAAATACCAACAGAATTCACCCCTCCACTTT	CASKYQQNSPLHF